The T cell receptor (beta chain) under discussion was sequenced for a study of metastatic and nonmetastatic thyroid tumors. TCRdb used MiXCR to call clones anew from the PCR reads. The sample lists 34,000 or so clones, about 19% occurring once. The CDR3 sequence is 11 residues long. The V gene lost 7 bases and the J gene lost 6 bases, with 12 bases spanning the gap. CDR1 and CDR2 (germline): GTSNPN, SVGIG (reference sequence). Patients were all untreated before their thyroid surgery. This TCR came from a female donor with papillary thyroid cancer or a benign thyroid nodule (not recorded which). Some clones in this sample may be carry-over from other donors' samples. The rearrangement joins TRBV30 to TRBJ1-2; no definite D call. The sequencing input was blood. DNA for the CDR3: TGTGCCTCCAACGGCGGGAATGGCTACACCTTC. It yields the protein CASNGGNGYTF.